This T cell receptor (beta chain) emerged from a study of molecular identifiers for immune sequencing clone quantification. General study points: The study reportedly detected spiked Jurkat TCR RNA from one cell among approximately 1 million naive cells.

TCRdb recomputed calls from the PCR reads with MiXCR, one row per CDR3 protein. The data hold around 300,000 distinct CDR3 sequences, with 24% observed a single time. This clonotype was recorded a few times. Antigen unknown. Input material: naive CD8+ T cells from blood, with Jurkat cell RNA spiked in. Subset meaning: FACS-sorted CD8+CD4-CCR7+CD45RA+ naive T cells. The receptor's source is a human donor in good health. Some libraries in this study had Jurkat cell RNA spiked in.

The CDR3 DNA follows: TGTGCCAGCAGCCGGTGGCCGGGACAGGGAGCCTACGAGCAGTACTTC. It yields the protein CASSRWPGQGAYEQYF. The genes are TRBV13 and TRBJ2-7; 9 bases align to TRBD1. The ends lost 5 bases at V and 2 bases at J; junction bases unmatched: 10. Germline-derived CDR1 and CDR2 are PRHDT and FYEKMQ (reference sequence). The CDR3 is 16 amino acids. The whole variable domain, remainder taken from reference TRBV13 and TRBJ2-7, is AAGVIQSPRHLIKEKRETATLKCYPIPRHDTVYWYQQGPGQDPQFLISFYEKMQSDKGSIPDRFSAQQFSDYHSELNMSSLELGDSALYFCASSRWPGQGAYEQYFGPGTRLTVT.